This T cell receptor (beta chain) was identified in a study of OX40 agonist ivuxolimab in advanced cancers. Turning to the study itself: Dose-escalation patients suffered from hepatocellular carcinoma, melanoma, renal cell or head and neck cancer.

Sequenced by immunoSEQ multiplex PCR; TCRdb stores in-frame clones only, minus some. The sample includes over 65,000 clones, 70% to 85% of them seen just once. Germline V CDR1 and CDR2: SGHDT, YYEEEE. J gave up 3 bases and V 0 bases, and 4 bases lay outside the gene matches. This CDR3 has 15 residues. General study results and limits: Expanded clones belonging to CD8+ T cells outnumbered, on average, those of CD4+.

Concerning this clone: Its antigen remains unknown.

The source is an adult with an advanced solid tumor such as melanoma, head and neck, liver or kidney cancer. The rearrangement uses TRBV5-6 and TRBJ2-7; 9 bases align to TRBD1. The sequencing here drew on CD4+ or CD8+ T cells sorted from blood, taken in a trial of the OX40 agonist ivuxolimab. DNA of the CDR3: TGTGCCAGCAGCTTGGAGGGGACAGGGAACTACGAGCAGTACTTC. Translating gives CASSLEGTGNYEQYF. Drawing the rest from reference TRBV5-6 and TRBJ2-7, the complete variable domain is DAGVTQSPTHLIKTRGQQVTLRCSPKSGHDTVSWYQQALGQGPQFIFQYYEEEERQRGNFPDRFSGHQFPNYSSELNVNALLLGDSALYLCASSLEGTGNYEQYFGPGTRLTVT.